The 25 T cell receptor beta chains below come from one sample, sequenced in a study of T-cell memory formation after mild COVID-19. TCRdb re-called the 5' RACE reads with MiXCR, one entry per CDR3 protein. The sample contains about 340,000 distinct CDR3 sequences, approximately 22% of which appear only once. Sequencing was carried out using PBMCs or a T cell subset sorted from them (not recorded which). Source of these receptors: a man between 18 and 35 years old who had mild COVID-19 (a few samples of this study predate the infection). Cell type and time point are not known.

This clonotype was picked up a small number of times. The chain uses TRBV7-8 and TRBJ2-1; the match to TRBD2 covers 9 bases. The germline V gene has CDR1 SGHVS and CDR2 FQNEAQ. With V trimmed by 6 bases and J by 6 bases, 9 bases remained unmatched. This CDR3 has 15 residues. This chain's CDR3 is CASSWSGGRPNEQFF. The CDR3 DNA is TGTGCCAGCAGTTGGAGCGGGGGGCGGCCCAATGAGCAGTTCTTC.

The sample holds many counts of this clonotype. This rearrangement joins TRBV19 to TRBJ2-3; the match to TRBD2 covers 8 bases. This CDR3 comprises 15 residues. Germline CDR1 and CDR2: LNHDA and SQIVND (reference sequence). V shed 9 bases and J 1 base; nucleotides not matched to a gene: 9. The CDR3 here is CASSPGLAGTDTQYF. CDR3 nucleotide sequence: TGTGCCAGCAGCCCCGGACTAGCAGGCACAGATACGCAGTATTTT. Together with reference TRBV19 and TRBJ2-3, the CDR3 gives the full variable domain: DGGITQSPKYLFRKEGQNVTLSCEQNLNHDAMYWYRQDPGQGLRLIYYSQIVNDFQKGDIAEGYSVSREKKESFPLTVTSAQKNPTAFYLCASSPGLAGTDTQYFGPGTRLTVL.

The chain uses TRBV15 and TRBJ1-1, with D uncertain. Trimming took off 0 bases at V and 7 bases at J, with 6 bases between the two ends. In germline, CDR1 is LNHNV, CDR2 YYDKDF (reference sequence). This CDR3 spans 12 amino acids. For the CDR3, the DNA is TGTGCCACCAGCAGAGATTTCATTGAAGCTTTCTTT. This codes for CATSRDFIEAFF.

This clonotype was seen a few times. The rearrangement joins TRBV18 to TRBJ1-1; unclear D gene. V lost 1 base and J lost 1, with 4 bases in between. The CDR3 sequence is 13 residues long. In germline, CDR1 is KGHSH, CDR2 LQKENI. CDR3 protein: CASSPQSNTEAFF. CDR3 sequence (DNA): TGTGCCAGCTCACCACAGTCGAACACTGAAGCTTTCTTT. Complete variable domain (other parts from reference TRBV18 and TRBJ1-1): NAGVMQNPRHLVRRRGQEARLRCSPMKGHSHVYWYRQLPEEGLKFMVYLQKENIIDESGMPKERFSAEFPKEGPSILRIQQVVRGDSAAYFCASSPQSNTEAFFGQGTRLTVV.

The rearrangement links TRBV20-1 to TRBJ2-2; D might be TRBD1 or TRBD2, each matching 7 bases. V was trimmed by 0 bases and J by 5 bases, leaving 13 bases between them. CDR3 length: 15 amino acids. Germline V gene lookup returns CDR1 DFQATT and CDR2 SNEGSKA (reference sequence). CDR3 nucleotides: TGCAGTGCTAGAGACGCCAGGGGGGGAACCGGGGAGCTGTTTTTT. Translation: CSARDARGGTGELFF.

The chain couples TRBV20-1 to TRBJ2-2; possible D gene TRBD2, 6 bases. Germline CDR1 is DFQATT and CDR2 is SNEGSKA (reference sequence). The CDR3 covers 14 residues. The ends were cut back, 5 bases at V and 4 bases at J, with 14 bases in the middle. The CDR3 protein is CSAQRELSTGELFF. CDR3 in DNA: TGCAGTGCTCAACGGGAGTTAAGCACCGGGGAGCTGTTTTTT.

This clonotype was counted only a few times. This sequence joins TRBV13 and TRBJ2-5, with D possibly matching TRBD2 (6 bases). The CDR3 runs 13 residues. Per germline, CDR1 PRHDT and CDR2 FYEKMQ (reference sequence). V dropped 5 bases and J dropped 7 bases, with 14 bases sitting between them. CDR3 coding DNA: TGTGCCAGCAGCCCGACGGGGGAACGGACCCAGTACTTC. Translation gives CASSPTGERTQYF.

This clonotype appeared a few times. The rearrangement links TRBV5-1 to TRBJ2-2; tentatively, D is TRBD1 (6 bases). V was trimmed by 4 bases and J by 3 bases, leaving 13 bases between them. Germline V gene data show CDR1 as SGHRS and CDR2 as YFSETQ. The CDR3 length is 15 residues. The DNA of the CDR3 is TGCGCCAGCAGCCCTGACAGGATAGACACCGGGGAGCTGTTTTTT. Its translation: CASSPDRIDTGELFF.

This clonotype was seen repeatedly, ten times or more. J is TRBJ2-7 and V is TRBV20-1; D remains ambiguous. The V and J ends lost 0 bases and 3 bases respectively, with 18 bases between them. Germline V lookup: CDR1 DFQATT, CDR2 SNEGSKA (reference sequence). The CDR3 totals 16 residues. The DNA of the CDR3 is TGCAGTGCTAGAGATGATTTGGAAGGGAAGGGCTACGAGCAGTACTTC. This sequence encodes CSARDDLEGKGYEQYF.

The chain couples TRBV7-8 to TRBJ1-1, with TRBD1 identical over 9 bases. The germline gives CDR1 SGHVS, CDR2 FQNEAQ. J was trimmed by 7 bases and V by 4 bases; bases with no gene match: 1. The CDR3 sequence is 12 residues long. This CDR3 is CASSWDRVEAFF. In nucleotides, the CDR3 is TGTGCCAGCAGCTGGGACAGGGTTGAAGCTTTCTTT.

The CDR3 region is CASSQEGSLGEKLFF. In DNA form, the CDR3 reads TGCGCCAGCAGCCAAGAAGGCAGTTTGGGAGAAAAACTGTTTTTT. The rearrangement uses TRBV4-1 and TRBJ1-4; D gene ambiguous. The CDR3 consists of 15 residues. V dropped 0 bases and J dropped 8 bases, with 13 bases sitting between them. Germline V gene sequence: CDR1 MGHRA, CDR2 YSYEKL.

The rearrangement links TRBV27 to TRBJ1-5; D uncertain. Trimming took off 3 bases at V and 0 bases at J, with 6 bases between the two ends. CDR3 size: 14 residues. Germline V gene sequence: CDR1 MNHEY, CDR2 SMNVEV (reference sequence). The CDR3 DNA reads as TGTGCCAGCAGTTTGGGGTATAGCAATCAGCCCCAGCATTTT. The encoded protein is CASSLGYSNQPQHF.

There are a few counts of this clonotype. V is TRBV6-5 and J is TRBJ2-7; 8 nucleotides match TRBD2. With V trimmed by 4 bases and J by 3 bases, 5 bases remained unmatched. Germline assignment: CDR1 MNHEY and CDR2 SVGAGI. This CDR3 comprises 14 residues. Here the CDR3 reads CASSFLAGNYEQYF. The DNA of the CDR3 is TGTGCCAGCAGTTTCCTAGCGGGCAACTACGAGCAGTACTTC.

Many counts were recorded for this clonotype. The chain couples TRBV6-6 to TRBJ2-7; D not resolved. This CDR3 comprises 13 residues. The ends were cut back, 2 bases at V and 2 bases at J, with 7 bases in the middle. The germline CDR1 and CDR2 sequences are MNHNY and SVGAGI (reference sequence). Here the CDR3 DNA reads TGTGCCAGCAGTTACCTCCACGCCTACGAGCAGTACGTC. It codes for CASSYLHAYEQYV.

In this sample, this clonotype turned up a few times. The chain couples TRBV7-6 to TRBJ2-7, with 7 bases fitting TRBD2. CDR3 length equals 13 residues. Germline V gene sequence: CDR1 SGHVS, CDR2 FNYEAQ. V was clipped by 1 base and J by 5 bases; unmatched bases: 2. This CDR3 is CASSLGGGNEQYV. DNA of the CDR3: TGTGCCAGCAGCTTAGGGGGAGGGAACGAGCAGTACGTC.

CDR3 amino acids: CASRKGRGQNIQYF. The CDR3, as DNA: TGTGCCAGTCGCAAGGGGAGGGGGCAAAACATTCAGTACTTC. J is TRBJ2-4 and V is TRBV19; TRBD1 or TRBD2 may be the D gene (7 bases each). Germline V gene data show CDR1 as LNHDA and CDR2 as SQIVND (reference sequence). The CDR3 consists of 14 residues. The germline V and J ends were trimmed by 8 bases and 5 bases, with 16 bases remaining between them. Supplemented by reference TRBV19 and TRBJ2-4, the full variable domain reads DGGITQSPKYLFRKEGQNVTLSCEQNLNHDAMYWYRQDPGQGLRLIYYSQIVNDFQKGDIAEGYSVSREKKESFPLTVTSAQKNPTAFYLCASRKGRGQNIQYFGAGTRLSVL.

This clonotype was found a few times. V and J are TRBV29-1 and TRBJ1-2; 8 nucleotides line up with TRBD1. The germline gives CDR1 SQVTM, CDR2 ANQGSEA. This CDR3 is 14 amino acids long. Germline trimming cut 3 bases from V and 5 bases from J; bases unmatched to any gene: 8. CDR3 bases: TGCAGCGTTGAGGCGACAGGGGTAGGATATGGCTACACCTTC. As protein: CSVEATGVGYGYTF.

The sample holds a few counts of this clonotype. V and J are TRBV6-6 and TRBJ1-2; D remains unclear. V lost 0 bases, J lost 3 bases, and 8 bases lay in between. The CDR3 has 14 amino acids. CDR1 is MNHNY and CDR2 is SVGAGI in the germline V gene (reference sequence). DNA of the CDR3: TGTGCCAGCAGTTACTCCATCCAGTACTATGGCTACACCTTC. As protein: CASSYSIQYYGYTF.

This clonotype was recorded many times. The chain combines TRBV7-7 with TRBJ2-1, with 10 bases identical to TRBD2. CDR1 is SSHAT and CDR2 is FNYEAQ in the germline V gene (reference sequence). CDR3 length: 17 amino acids. V gave up 5 bases and J gave up 0 bases; unmatched junction bases: 7. The CDR3 loop is CASSPTSGVSSYNEQFF. CDR3 nucleotide sequence: TGTGCCAGCAGCCCTACTAGCGGGGTAAGCTCCTACAATGAGCAGTTCTTC.

This clonotype was counted at least ten times. The chain links TRBV7-2 to TRBJ1-6; the D is unclear. Trimming cost V 4 bases and J 4 bases, with 2 bases left between them. The CDR3 is 12 amino acids. CDR1 is SGHTA, CDR2 FQGNSA, per germline. DNA for the CDR3: TGTGCCAGCAGCTCTTATAATTCACCCCTCCACTTT. Protein product: CASSSYNSPLHF.

This clonotype was found a few times. The chain links TRBV3-1 to TRBJ2-3; 11 bases line up with TRBD2. V dropped 3 bases and J dropped 6; count of bases not matched to a gene: 8. The CDR3 length is 16 residues. Germline CDR1 is LGHDT and CDR2 is YNNKEL (reference sequence). CDR3 sequence reads: CASSQDTLAGADTQYF. The CDR3 DNA sequence: TGTGCCAGCAGCCAGGATACACTAGCGGGGGCGGATACGCAGTATTTT.

This clonotype was found a few times. The chain has TRBV12-3 or TRBV12-4 and TRBJ1-6; D is undetermined. V was clipped by 5 bases and J by 10 bases, with 15 bases between them. The CDR3 sequence is 14 residues long. Here the CDR3 DNA reads TGTGCCAGCAGTCGGACGGCTGAAGGGTCACCCCTCCACTTT. Its translation is CASSRTAEGSPLHF.

This clonotype came up many times. The rearrangement uses TRBV6-2 or TRBV6-3 and TRBJ2-7; no clear D gene. Trimming removed 6 bases at V and 1 base at J, with 22 bases between. The CDR3 totals 17 residues. Germline lookup yields CDR1 MNHEY and CDR2 SVGEGT. CDR3 DNA sequence: TGTGCCAGCAGCCCCCGACGTAATATGTTGGAGTCCTACGAGCAGTACGTC. This sequence encodes CASSPRRNMLESYEQYV.

The chain couples TRBV12-3 or TRBV12-4 to TRBJ2-1, with a tentative D call TRBD2 (6 bases). V gave up 3 bases and J gave up 3 bases, with 9 bases separating them. The CDR3 loop spans 14 amino acids. CDR3 DNA sequence: TGTGCCAGCAGTTTTCGGGGGTTCTACAATGAGCAGTTCTTC. Its translation: CASSFRGFYNEQFF.

This clonotype has more than one count but fewer than ten. The CDR3 protein is CASSPIAGARNEQFF. For the CDR3, the DNA is TGCGCCAGCAGCCCCATAGCGGGGGCCCGCAATGAGCAGTTCTTC. The rearrangement links TRBV5-1 to TRBJ2-1; 9 bases are a match to TRBD2. The CDR3 has 15 residues. V lost 4 bases, J lost 6 bases, and 8 bases stayed unmatched. Germline assignment: CDR1 SGHRS and CDR2 YFSETQ. The whole variable domain, filled in from reference TRBV5-1 and TRBJ2-1, reads KAGVTQTPRYLIKTRGQQVTLSCSPISGHRSVSWYQQTPGQGLQFLFEYFSETQRNKGNFPGRFSGRQFSNSRSEMNVSTLELGDSALYLCASSPIAGARNEQFFGPGTRLTVL.